This TCR beta chain was found in a study of cytomegalovirus exposure and HLA in healthy donors (dated by TCRdb to about 2017). About the investigation overall: An earlier analysis of 550 to 700 of the donors reported approximately 290 Gb of sequence data and around 110 million unique TCR beta sequences from around 200 million T cells. About 310 gigabases of sequencing data and approximately 84 million unique TCR sequences were included in an early release covering about 700 HLA-typed donors. Of the roughly 400 genotyped donors, over 65% fell in the genetic ancestry cluster associated with self-reported Caucasian donors. The study aimed to test whether cataloging public T cell receptors could reveal signatures of past pathogen exposure. The study profiled the T cell repertoires of under 700 subjects by immunosequencing and related them to cytomegalovirus serostatus. Besides the first cohort of 666 subjects, a separate validation cohort made up of 120 different subjects was used. The study combined high-throughput TCR immunosequencing, statistical association of individual TCRs with disease status, and machine learning to predict cytomegalovirus infection status. To study patterns of TCR occurrence, a later analysis re-analyzed previously published TCR beta repertoires from 500 to 850 donors and added high-resolution HLA genotyping. Rather than drawing on any new phenotypic data, the later analysis identified candidate immune exposures from TCR beta sequences and the way those sequences occurred across donors. An earlier analysis of approximately 500 of the donors applied high-throughput TCR beta sequencing to assess whether each TCR beta V gene segment acted as functional or pseudogenic. Donor age, sex, ethnicity and CMV serostatus were compiled alongside the repertoire data. Genome-wide SNP genotypes for about 60% of the roughly 670 donors were used in a later genetic analysis, which treated that subset as a discovery cohort. All discovery cohort repertoires had been generated using a single sequencing platform. Both class I and class II loci were covered by HLA typing, at four-digit resolution. Typing coverage differed by locus: A, B, C, DRB1 and DQB1 were typed in about 620-630 donors, DQA1 in 500 to 550, DPA1 in roughly 590, and DPB1 in about 450. About 5 DR-DQ haplotypes were handled as single units for association and clustering, since linkage in the cohort was strong. Among about 400 genotyped donors of the cohort, an average of around 220,000 unique TCR beta nucleotide sequences was sequenced per donor, of which approximately 19% were non-productive.

The library was made by the immunoSEQ multiplex PCR assay. A mixture of 60 forward primers for TCR Vbeta segments and 13 reverse primers for TCR Jbeta segments was used in the multiplex PCR. The CDR3 region of rearranged TCR beta genes was amplified from genomic DNA with a multiplex PCR assay. The amplified TCR beta libraries were sequenced on the Illumina HiSeq System as 87-base-pair reads. The published analysis was carried out like this. Across the 500 to 750 repertoires, a later analysis counted 78 million or so unique TCR beta chains, some 11 million of which were shared by at least two donors. Raw reads were error-corrected and collapsed into unique sequences by a nearest-neighbor algorithm in which closely related sequences were merged to remove PCR and sequencing errors. CDR3 sequences were aligned to IMGT reference sequences to assign V, D and J gene segments. For a sequence to be retained, a match of at least six nucleotides was required to both a V gene segment and a J gene segment. A rearrangement was called productive if the CDR3 had no stop codons and remained in frame with V and J, and every other rearrangement was called non-productive. CDR3 was defined by IMGT convention, running from the second conserved V-encoded cysteine to the conserved J-encoded phenylalanine. Sequences without an unambiguous match to a single V gene segment were excluded from the earlier analysis of about 640 of the donors. An earlier analysis of roughly 590 of the donors called V segments functional above 56.7% productive rearrangements and segregating when the between-donor standard deviation exceeded 5%. A statistical classification framework was built for diagnosing cytomegalovirus status from the catalog of TCR beta chain sequences. V and J gene assignment, in a later analysis, came from comparing TCR nucleotide sequences with IMGT/GENE-DB human TR gene sequences. The TCRdist pipeline was used in a later analysis to assign CDR3 sequences and most-parsimonious VDJ recombination scenarios. In a later analysis, each TCR beta chain was defined by its CDR3 amino acid sequence together with its V-gene family, and reads without a unique V-gene family were excluded. As a way to deal with suspected cross-contamination and a sequencing artifact, a later analysis dropped roughly 620 nucleotide sequences that were highly shared and had low generation probability. For each public chain, a later analysis derived a clonal expansion index from normalized ranks of inferred template counts within each repertoire. Generation probabilities in a later analysis came from a VDJ recombination model fitted to out-of-frame rearrangements, and those results were checked against IGoR. A later analysis scored TCR-TCR, TCR-HLA and TCR-CMV co-occurrence with hypergeometric tests, applying a repertoire-size bias correction to TCR pairs. False discovery rates were estimated in a later analysis by permuting HLA or CMV assignments 20 times. In a later analysis, co-occurring TCRs were grouped using DBSCAN, and TCRdist sequence similarity was added for clustering within HLA-allele-positive subsets. Repertoires with fewer than 30,000 or more than 120,000 public chains were left out of co-occurrence clustering, as were a handful of repertoires with anomalous nucleotide sharing. Drawn from immuneACCESS, this table holds only the in-frame rearrangements with V and J called that TCRdb kept. Clones are partly lost; checked studies trace under half to an unresolved V gene and leave the rest unexplained. V and J calls and clone size are given by that table; D and trimming were obtained from the DNA. The sample table contains 70,000 or so clones; only one count was recorded for 75% to 90% of them. 2% of the sample comes from the top ten.

What the authors observed across the whole study: In a later analysis, HLA-associated TCR beta chains showed more clonal expansion and lower generation probabilities than non-associated chains that were equally common. Most TCR sequences were observed very rarely across donors, whereas some public TCRs were present in many individuals. In a later analysis, some 17,000 TCR beta sequences were associated with specific HLA alleles at a false discovery rate of 0.05. In a later genetic analysis, a missense DCLRE1C variant was associated with V-gene and J-gene trimming of TCR beta chains, and the association was replicated in an independent cohort. When HLA alleles, especially DR and DQ, strongly co-occurred, TCR associations were difficult to assign to individual alleles. The classifier was reported to diagnose cytomegalovirus status with high specificity and sensitivity in both the original cohort and the validation cohort. Roughly uniform sequencing depth across donors was assumed in presence/absence analyses, although this assumption may not hold. Most CMV-associated TCR beta chains appeared to be HLA-restricted in a later analysis, and the HLA associations seemed to be driven largely by CMV exposure. In vitro tests confirmed that a few of the cytomegalovirus-associated TCR beta chains recognize cytomegalovirus antigens. This cohort had only TCR beta chains sequenced, and the lack of alpha or paired-chain data limited which features could be detected. A total of 150 to 200 TCR beta chains were listed by the study as associated with cytomegalovirus. Because HLA typing was missing for some donors at each locus, association tests included only the typed subset. Correlated functional status among segregating V segments might be attributable to linkage disequilibrium, but an unknown experimental factor could not be ruled out. Compared with the roughly 700-donor mean, donors in an Asian-associated ancestry cluster had fewer N-insertions in productive TCRs, according to a later genetic analysis. The authors suggested that the approach could potentially be extended to other disease states and immunological phenotypes. In a later analysis, several top co-occurrence clusters were reported to appear linked to parvovirus B19, influenza, CMV and Epstein-Barr virus. Because counts were too low, seventeen rarely observed V segments, including chromosome 9 orphons, were excluded from the earlier analysis of under 650 of the donors. The only immune exposure information available for the cohort was CMV serostatus. In a later analysis, TCR association rates were found to vary across HLA loci, with the most associated TCRs seen for DRB1 alleles and the fewest for HLA-C alleles. Some IMGT-functional V segments, including TRBV6-2 and TRBV6-3, could not be told apart with the 87-base-pair reads, so those segments were excluded. The sequencing pipeline was judged likely to have produced a cluster of highly shared sequence variants as a technical artifact. In an earlier analysis of roughly 560 of the donors, most TCR beta V segments were observed in productive rearrangements about 87% or about 30% of the time, broadly matching IMGT annotations. A further reported finding was that TCR beta sequences accurately predicted the HLA-A and HLA-B alleles for most subjects in the first cohort.

The germline V gene (reference sequence) specifies LNHDA as CDR1 and SQIVND as CDR2. Trimming costs V 3 bases and J 4 bases, and their ends lie 7 bases apart. The CDR3 sequence holds 13 residues, the cysteine and phenylalanine included. Only the CDR3 region is kept as DNA, spanning 39 bases read in frame from base 1. The cohort comprised some 680 healthy bone marrow donors. All cohort members were sampled while nominally healthy, although unrecorded immune exposures were likely present. The donor was CMV seronegative and was included in the group of around 320 seronegative cohort members. Each donor provided a peripheral blood sample, and peripheral blood mononuclear cells were used for TCR beta sequencing. The Qiagen DNeasy Blood Extraction Kit was used to extract genomic DNA from the blood cell samples. In this sample, this clone turned up a few times. What antigen it recognizes has not been identified. Base quality data are lacking; no much larger clone is found one base away.

The chain links TRBV19 with TRBJ1-5; a weak D assignment points to TRBD1 (6 bases agree). This TCR derives from a woman aged 25 to 39 in good health and CMV-seronegative. The specimen was PBMCs. The DNA is as follows: TGTGCCAGTAGTATCGGACAGAATCAGCCCCAGCATTTT. It is translated as CASSIGQNQPQHF.